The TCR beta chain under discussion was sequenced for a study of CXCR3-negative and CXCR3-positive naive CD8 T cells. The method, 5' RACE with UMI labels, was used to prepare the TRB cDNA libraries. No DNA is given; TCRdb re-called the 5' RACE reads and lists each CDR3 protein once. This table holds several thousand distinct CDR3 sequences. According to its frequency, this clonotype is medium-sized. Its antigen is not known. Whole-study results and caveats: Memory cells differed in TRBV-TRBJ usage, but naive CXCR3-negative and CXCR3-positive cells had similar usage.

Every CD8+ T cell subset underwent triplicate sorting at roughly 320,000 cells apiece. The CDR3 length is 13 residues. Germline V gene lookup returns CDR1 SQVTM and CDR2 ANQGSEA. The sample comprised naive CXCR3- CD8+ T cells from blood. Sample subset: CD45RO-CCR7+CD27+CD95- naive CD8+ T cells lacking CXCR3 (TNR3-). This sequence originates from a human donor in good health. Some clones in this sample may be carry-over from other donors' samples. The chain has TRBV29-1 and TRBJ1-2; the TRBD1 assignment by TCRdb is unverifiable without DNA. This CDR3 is CSVEETGLYGYTF.